These T cell receptor beta chains were read from a single sample in a study of blood T cell repertoires in COVID-19. Method: immunoSEQ multiplex PCR; TCRdb's copy keeps in-frame clones and lacks some. This table holds about 340,000 clones, 65% to 90% found once. The source material was peripheral blood. The receptors come from a woman aged 55-69 years with COVID-19, enrolled during active disease. The CDR3 runs from the conserved cysteine through the conserved F or W. D genes are given only for firm matches. For some rows the clone size is stated as once, few or many, or as a class when expanded; others skip it.

j_call clone_size cdr3_length v_call d_call cdr3_nt cdr3_aa
TRBJ1-4 . 14 TRBV30 . TGTGCCTGGAGTGTACAACGGGTTAATGAAAAACTGTTTTTT CAWSVQRVNEKLFF
TRBJ1-5 . 13 TRBV19 . TGTGCCAGTACTGGGGGGGTTTTTCAGCCCCAGCATTTT CASTGGVFQPQHF
TRBJ1-6 few 15 TRBV3-1/TRBV3-2 TRBD1 TGTGCCAGCAAGGAACAGGGGAGTTTGGATTCACCCCTCCACTTT CASKEQGSLDSPLHF
TRBJ1-1 . 16 TRBV30 TRBD1 TGTGCCTGGAGTGTACAGGGGCGCAACATGAACACTGAAGCTTTCTTT CAWSVQGRNMNTEAFF
TRBJ1-4 . 14 TRBV7-9 TRBD1 TGTGCCAGCACCACGACAGGGGGTGGGGAAAAACTGTTTTTT CASTTTGGGEKLFF
TRBJ2-7 . 15 TRBV25-1 TRBD2 TGTGCCAGCAGTGACAGCGGGACTAGCGGGTACGAGCAGTACTTC CASSDSGTSGYEQYF
TRBJ2-5 . 12 TRBV7-2 . TGTGCCAGCAGCCGGTTATTGGAGACCCAGTACTTC CASSRLLETQYF
TRBJ2-7 . 16 TRBV13 . TGTGCCAGCAGCCGATCCGCGGGACTTGCCTTGGGCGAGCAGTACTTC CASSRSAGLALGEQYF
TRBJ1-1 . 15 TRBV2 TRBD1 TGTGCCAGCAGTGAAGGGGACAGGGGAGGAACTGAAGCTTTCTTT CASSEGDRGGTEAFF
TRBJ2-6 . 15 TRBV4-2 . TGTGCCAGCAGCCAAGATGGGACAGGGGCCAACGTCCTGACTTTC CASSQDGTGANVLTF
TRBJ1-1 once 14 TRBV27 . TGTGCCAGCAGTTTGGGGGGAGGGGGGACTGAAGCTTTCTTT CASSLGGGGTEAFF
TRBJ2-5 once 15 TRBV5-5 TRBD2 TGTGCCAGCAGCTTGGTAGCGGGGATCCAAGAGACCCAGTACTTC CASSLVAGIQETQYF
TRBJ2-7 once 13 TRBV12-3/TRBV12-4 TRBD1 TGTGCCAGCAGTTTGGCAGGGGGCGACGAGCAGTACTTC CASSLAGGDEQYF
TRBJ1-1 . 13 TRBV14 . TGTGCCAGCAGCCAAAACAGCCCTCCTGAAGCTTTCTTT CASSQNSPPEAFF
TRBJ2-7 . 15 TRBV25-1 . TGTGCCAGCAGTGAATCGTGGGGCTCCAACTACGAGCAGTACTTC CASSESWGSNYEQYF
TRBJ2-5 . 15 TRBV7-9 . TGTGCCAGCAGCTTAGACAGGGTTCTCTCGGAGACCCAGTACTTC CASSLDRVLSETQYF
TRBJ1-6 . 14 TRBV30 . TGTGCCTGGGCCAGGACAGCCTATAATTCACCCCTCCACTTT CAWARTAYNSPLHF
TRBJ1-5 . 14 TRBV27 . TGTGCCAGCAGTTTAGGCAGCGACAATCAGCCCCAGCATTTT CASSLGSDNQPQHF
TRBJ2-1 . 16 TRBV5-1 TRBD2 TGCGCCAGCAGCTTGGCATTAGCGGGGGGGTTTGATGAGCAGTTCTTC CASSLALAGGFDEQFF
TRBJ1-2 . 16 TRBV7-3 TRBD1 TGTGCCAGCAGTCGAACCGTCCGACAGGGAACCTATGGCTACACCTTC CASSRTVRQGTYGYTF
TRBJ1-3 few 16 TRBV6-6 . TGTGCCAGCAGTTATTCGACAGGCTGGTCTGGAAACACCATATATTTT CASSYSTGWSGNTIYF
TRBJ2-5 . 13 TRBV3-1/TRBV3-2 TRBD2 TGTGCCAGCAGCTCGGGGGGTCAAGAGACCCAGTACTTC CASSSGGQETQYF
TRBJ2-7 few 13 TRBV7-2 . TGTGCCAGCAGCTTAGTAGAACCATACGAGCAGTACTTC CASSLVEPYEQYF
TRBJ1-5 . 17 TRBV5-8 TRBD1 TGTGCCAGCAGACAGACCAGGACAGGCTATAGCAATCAGCCCCAGCATTTT CASRQTRTGYSNQPQHF
TRBJ1-5 . 15 TRBV2 . TGTGCCAGCAGTGAAGCCAGGGAGGGGAGTCAGCCCCAGCATTTT CASSEAREGSQPQHF
TRBJ2-3 . 13 TRBV4-1 TRBD2 TGCGCCAGCAGCCTACACGGGTTAGCGGGGCAGTATTTT CASSLHGLAGQYF
TRBJ2-1 . 17 TRBV6-2/TRBV6-3 TRBD1 TGTGCCAGCAGTTATCCTAAGACAGGGGTCGACTACAATGAGCAGTTCTTC CASSYPKTGVDYNEQFF
TRBJ2-1 . 17 TRBV7-2 . TGTGCCAGCAGCTTAAGGTCCGGGACATTTTCCTACAATGAGCAGTTCTTC CASSLRSGTFSYNEQFF
TRBJ2-2 . 15 TRBV5-8 TRBD2 TGTGCCAGCAGCCGACGGGGGGGCGACACCGGGGAGCTGTTTTTT CASSRRGGDTGELFF
TRBJ2-7 . 14 TRBV27 TRBD1 TGTGCCAGCAGGGGGCGGACAGGTTCCTACGAGCAGTACTTC CASRGRTGSYEQYF
TRBJ2-2 . 13 TRBV7-7 . TGTGCCAGCAGCTTTAATATAGCCGGGGAGCTGTTTTTT CASSFNIAGELFF
TRBJ1-1 many 15 TRBV3-1/TRBV3-2 TRBD1 TGTGCCAGCAGCCAAGGATGGACAGGGGGGACTGAAGCTTTCTTT CASSQGWTGGTEAFF
TRBJ2-1 . 16 TRBV2 TRBD2 TGTGCCAGCTGGACTAGGGACTATCGAGCAGGTAATGAGCAGTTCTTC CASWTRDYRAGNEQFF
TRBJ1-4 . 16 TRBV18 TRBD1 TGTGCCAGCTCGCCCAGGACAGGCTCAACTAATGAAAAACTGTTTTTT CASSPRTGSTNEKLFF
TRBJ2-5 . 16 TRBV5-1 TRBD1 TGCGCCAGCAGCTTGGCCGTATCAGGGGGCGAAGAGACCCAGTACTTC CASSLAVSGGEETQYF
TRBJ2-7 . 13 TRBV5-1 TRBD1 TGCGCCAGCAGCACCCAAGGACAGGGTTTAACGTACTTC CASSTQGQGLTYF
TRBJ2-5 few 17 TRBV5-1 TRBD2 TGCGCCAGCAGCTTCAACACAGCGGGGGGCTTCCAAGAGACCCAGTACTTC CASSFNTAGGFQETQYF
TRBJ2-3 . 11 TRBV29-1 . TGCAGCGCCGTAGTAACAGATACGCAGTATTTT CSAVVTDTQYF
TRBJ1-4 . 13 TRBV7-8 . TGTGCCAGCAGCTCCCAGGGAGGGGAAAAACTGTTTTTT CASSSQGGEKLFF
TRBJ2-7 . 13 TRBV5-4 TRBD1 TGTGCCACACACAGGGGAATCTCCTACGAGCAGTACTTC CATHRGISYEQYF
TRBJ1-1 . 15 TRBV19 . TGTGCCAGTAGTGCCAGTTTGGGGGCGCAACCTGAAGCTTTCTTT CASSASLGAQPEAFF
TRBJ2-3 once 15 TRBV11-3 TRBD2 TGTGCCAGCAGCCTTAGCGGGGCTTCCACAGATACGCAGTATTTT CASSLSGASTDTQYF
TRBJ1-2 . 13 TRBV6-6 TRBD1 TGTGCCAGCAGACAGGGGCCCAACTATGGCTACACCTTC CASRQGPNYGYTF
TRBJ2-7 . 15 TRBV19 TRBD1 TGTGCCAGTAGTGCGACAGGGTGGCCTCTCTACGAGCAGTACTTC CASSATGWPLYEQYF
TRBJ1-1 once 14 TRBV19 . TGTGCCAGTGTTCAGGAGAGGGTGGGCACTGAAGCTTTCTTT CASVQERVGTEAFF
TRBJ1-1 . 16 TRBV6-5 . TGTGCCAGCAGTTACTCAGACCCTTCAGGAGGGACTGAAGCTTTCTTT CASSYSDPSGGTEAFF